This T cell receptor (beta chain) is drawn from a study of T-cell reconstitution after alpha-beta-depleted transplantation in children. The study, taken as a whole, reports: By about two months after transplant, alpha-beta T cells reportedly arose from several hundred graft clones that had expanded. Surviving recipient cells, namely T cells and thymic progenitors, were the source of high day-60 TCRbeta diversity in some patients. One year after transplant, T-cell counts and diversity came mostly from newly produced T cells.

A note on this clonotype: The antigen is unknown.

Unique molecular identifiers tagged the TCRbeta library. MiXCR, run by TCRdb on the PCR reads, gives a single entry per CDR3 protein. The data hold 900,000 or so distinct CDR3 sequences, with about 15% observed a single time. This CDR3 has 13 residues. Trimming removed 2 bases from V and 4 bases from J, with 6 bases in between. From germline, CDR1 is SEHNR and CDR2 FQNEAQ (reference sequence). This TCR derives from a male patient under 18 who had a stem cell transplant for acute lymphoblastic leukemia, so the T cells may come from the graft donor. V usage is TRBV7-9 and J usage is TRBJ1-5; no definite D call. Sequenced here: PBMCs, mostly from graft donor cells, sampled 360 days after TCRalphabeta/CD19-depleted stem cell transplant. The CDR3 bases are TGTGCCAGCAGCTTAACATGGAATCAGCCCCAGCATTTT. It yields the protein CASSLTWNQPQHF. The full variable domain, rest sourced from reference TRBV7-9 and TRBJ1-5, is DTGVSQNPRHKITKRGQNVTFRCDPISEHNRLYWYRQTLGQGPEFLTYFQNEAQLEKSRLLSDRFSAERPKGSFSTLEIQRTEQGDSAMYLCASSLTWNQPQHFGDGTRLSIL.